Each of the 25 T cell receptor beta chains below was sequenced from the same sample in a study of blood T cell repertoires in COVID-19. Only in-frame clones appear in the TCRdb table, and some are missing; sequencing was by immunoSEQ multiplex PCR. The sample lists some 97,000 clones; over 65% were seen once. Input material: peripheral blood. The receptor set was obtained from a human donor in a cohort sampled during active COVID-19.

The chain is built from TRBV3-1 (or the pseudogene TRBV3-2) and TRBJ1-3; D is undetermined. This CDR3 comprises 14 residues. Trimming left V 4 bases short and J 0 bases short, with 7 bases between. Per the germline V gene, CDR1 is LGHDT and CDR2 is YNNKEL (reference sequence). The DNA for the CDR3 is TGTGCCAGCAGCCGTACCGGCTCTGGAAACACCATATATTTT. Translation: CASSRTGSGNTIYF.

Here the CDR3 reads CASGFTQGSLNTGELFF. DNA for the CDR3: TGTGCTAGTGGTTTCACCCAAGGGAGTTTGAACACCGGGGAGCTGTTTTTT. The rearrangement joins TRBV12-5 to TRBJ2-2, with D possibly being TRBD2 (5 bases). From germline, CDR1 is LGHNT and CDR2 FRNRAP. The CDR3 covers 17 residues. Trimming cost V 3 bases and J 1 base, with 15 bases left between them.

The rearrangement joins TRBV2 to TRBJ2-4, with TRBD1 matching over 7 bases. Germline CDR1 is SNHLY and CDR2 is FYNNEI. The CDR3 consists of 15 residues. J lost 6 bases, V lost 5 bases, and 10 bases had no gene match. In DNA, the CDR3 is TGTGCCAGCAGTCGCTTGGGACAGAGGATAAACATTCAGTACTTC. Encoded protein: CASSRLGQRINIQYF.

The rearrangement joins TRBV12-5 to TRBJ2-4; possible D gene TRBD1, 6 bases. The V gene lost 4 bases and the J gene lost 6 bases, with 25 bases spanning the gap. This CDR3 has 18 amino acids. CDR1 is LGHNT and CDR2 is FRNRAP in the germline V gene. CDR3 sequence reads: CASGWGPGVGAVVNIQYF. The DNA for the CDR3 is TGTGCTAGTGGTTGGGGGCCCGGAGTGGGAGCTGTAGTAAACATTCAGTACTTC.

This sequence joins TRBV19 and TRBJ2-3; 8 nucleotides agree with TRBD2. Germline loops: CDR1 LNHDA, CDR2 SQIVND (reference sequence). There are 18 residues in the CDR3. J gave up 4 bases and V 1 base, and 13 bases lay outside the gene matches. The CDR3, as DNA: TGTGCCAGTAGTATAGCCCCCCTTGAGCGGGGGAGGGCAGATACGCAGTATTTT. Amino acid sequence: CASSIAPLERGRADTQYF.

V usage is TRBV18 and J usage is TRBJ2-2; a possible D gene is TRBD1 (5 bases). Per germline, CDR1 KGHSH and CDR2 LQKENI. The CDR3 runs to 14 residues. V gave up 5 bases and J gave up 1 base, with 8 bases separating them. The CDR3 coding sequence is TGTGCCAGCTCAGCCGGACAGAACACCGGGGAGCTGTTTTTT. Protein product: CASSAGQNTGELFF.

The chain has TRBV5-5 and TRBJ2-5; perhaps TRBD1 as D (6 bases). Germline CDR1 SGHKS, CDR2 YYEKEE (reference sequence). This CDR3 comprises 14 residues. V gave up 0 bases and J gave up 2 bases, with 8 bases separating them. CDR3 sequence (DNA): TGTGCCAGCAGCTTGGCCAGGGGTCAAGAGACCCAGTACTTC. It is translated as CASSLARGQETQYF.

This chain joins TRBV7-9 and TRBJ2-3; 12 nucleotides align to TRBD2. The CDR3 runs 16 residues. V trimming: 4 bases; J trimming: 3 bases; junction bases outside the gene matches: 5. Germline CDR1 is SEHNR and CDR2 is FQNEAQ (reference sequence). In DNA, the CDR3 is TGTGCCAGCAGCTCTGGACTAGCGGGAAGAACAGATACGCAGTATTTT. This translates into CASSSGLAGRTDTQYF.

The rearrangement joins TRBV25-1 to TRBJ1-1; D perhaps matches TRBD1 (5 bases). The V end lost 6 bases, the J end lost 10 bases, and 15 bases lay between the germline ends. The CDR3 is 12 amino acids. Germline lookup yields CDR1 MGHDK and CDR2 SYGVNS. CDR3 in DNA: TGTGCCAGCAGCGTCGGGCAGGGCAGAGCTTTCTTT. Residues: CASSVGQGRAFF.

This clone was detected a few times. The genes are TRBV10-3 and TRBJ2-2; 8 bases agree with TRBD2. The CDR3 is 14 residues long. Germline V lookup: CDR1 ENHRY, CDR2 SYGVKD. V lost 9 bases to trimming and J lost 4 bases; unmatched junction nucleotides: 7. CDR3 in amino acids: CAILAGTITGELFF. The CDR3 DNA reads as TGTGCCATTTTAGCGGGGACCATCACCGGGGAGCTGTTTTTT.

The chain combines TRBV7-2 with TRBJ2-7; 9 positions match TRBD2. Germline V gives CDR1 SGHTA, CDR2 FQGNSA. V gave up 5 bases and J gave up 0 bases; unmatched junction bases: 5. This CDR3 spans 15 amino acids. CDR3 sequence reads: CASSASGVSSYEQYF. In nucleotides, the CDR3 is TGTGCCAGCAGCGCTAGCGGGGTTAGCTCCTACGAGCAGTACTTC.

This rearrangement joins TRBV15 to TRBJ2-1; D is perhaps TRBD1 (7 bases). The ends were cut back, 5 bases at V and 6 bases at J, with 20 bases in the middle. Germline-derived CDR1 and CDR2 are LNHNV and YYDKDF (reference sequence). The CDR3 contains 16 residues. The CDR3 loop reads CATSGRDAGQLNEQFF. In DNA, the CDR3 is TGTGCCACCAGCGGAAGAGATGCGGGACAGCTCAATGAGCAGTTCTTC.

This clone was observed at least ten times. V is TRBV7-9 and J is TRBJ1-5; no reliable D call. The CDR3 is 16 residues long. Per germline, CDR1 SEHNR and CDR2 FQNEAQ (reference sequence). Deletions cut 2 bases from V and 0 bases from J, with 11 bases between. The CDR3 nucleotides read TGTGCCAGCAGCTTATCGGGAGGTAGTAGCAATCAGCCCCAGCATTTT. Amino acid sequence: CASSLSGGSSNQPQHF.

The chain employs TRBV3-1 (or the pseudogene TRBV3-2) and TRBJ2-2; D remains ambiguous. CDR1 is LGHDT and CDR2 is YNNKEL in the germline V gene (reference sequence). This CDR3 has 14 amino acids. V was cut by 2 bases and J by 6 bases, with 10 bases left in between. CDR3 region: CASSQSLPPGELFF. CDR3 nucleotide sequence: TGTGCCAGCAGCCAATCTCTACCACCCGGGGAGCTGTTTTTT.

The J gene is TRBJ1-1, the V gene TRBV9; 7 bases are a match to TRBD1. V trimming: 3 bases; J trimming: 9 bases; junction bases outside the gene matches: 8. CDR1 and CDR2 from the germline V gene are SGDLS and YYNGEE. The CDR3 length is 13 residues. The CDR3 nucleotides are TGTGCCAGCAGCGGGGAACAGGGGAGTAAAGCTTTCTTT. Its protein product is CASSGEQGSKAFF. Combining the CDR3 with reference TRBV9 and TRBJ1-1 gives the whole variable domain DSGVTQTPKHLITATGQRVTLRCSPRSGDLSVYWYQQSLDQGLQFLIQYYNGEERAKGNILERFSAQQFPDLHSELNLSSLELGDSALYFCASSGEQGSKAFFGQGTRLTVV.

V is TRBV4-3 and J is TRBJ1-2; no definite D call. The CDR3 has 15 residues. Per germline, CDR1 LGHNA and CDR2 YSLEER. Trimming took 4 bases from V and 1 from J, leaving 13 bases between them. CDR3 in DNA: TGCGCCAGCAGCCCCACTCTGGGAGTTAACTATGGCTACACCTTC. It is translated as CASSPTLGVNYGYTF.

The chain has TRBV6-5 and TRBJ1-3; 7 bases fit TRBD1. The germline CDR1 and CDR2 sequences are MNHEY and SVGAGI. This CDR3 has 16 residues. The J segment lost 4 bases and the V segment lost 2 bases, leaving 8 bases of the junction unmatched. DNA of the CDR3: TGTGCCAGCAGTTACGGGAAGGGGGCGCCCGGAAACACCATATATTTT. Translated: CASSYGKGAPGNTIYF.

The chain combines TRBV7-2 with TRBJ2-6; unclear D gene. There are 14 residues in the CDR3. Looked up from germline, CDR1 is SGHTA and CDR2 is FQGNSA. The V end lost 4 bases, the J end lost 4 bases, and 8 bases lay between the germline ends. In DNA form, the CDR3 reads TGTGCCAGCAGCTCTCAGCGCGGGGCCAACGTCCTGACTTTC. Its translation is CASSSQRGANVLTF.

V is TRBV7-8 and J is TRBJ1-2; TRBD1 aligns across 9 bases. This CDR3 contains 15 residues. Trimming at V came to 0 bases and at J to 5 bases, leaving 4 bases not matched to a gene. Germline CDR1 is SGHVS and CDR2 is FQNEAQ. CDR3 bases: TGTGCCAGCAGCTTAGCCGGGACAGGGCTATATGGCTACACCTTC. It yields the protein CASSLAGTGLYGYTF.

The chain links TRBV11-2 to TRBJ2-3; D is ambiguous. V shed 1 base and J shed 2 bases, with 13 bases lying between them. From germline, CDR1 is SGHAT and CDR2 FQNNGV. The CDR3 length is 16 residues. The CDR3 loop is CASSLVPQAPTDTQYF. The CDR3 DNA reads as TGTGCCAGCAGCTTAGTCCCCCAAGCCCCCACAGATACGCAGTATTTT.

The chain is built from TRBV4-1 and TRBJ1-1, with 9 bases identical to TRBD1. This CDR3 spans 16 amino acids. The J segment lost 1 base and the V segment lost 6 bases, leaving 9 bases of the junction unmatched. Germline V gives CDR1 MGHRA, CDR2 YSYEKL. The CDR3 here is CASREPGQGTNTEAFF. CDR3 bases: TGCGCCAGCAGAGAACCGGGACAGGGAACGAACACTGAAGCTTTCTTT.

The chain recombines TRBV6-2 or TRBV6-3 with TRBJ1-1, with TRBD1 matching over 7 bases. CDR3 size: 13 residues. From germline, CDR1 is MNHEY and CDR2 SVGEGT. V lost 5 bases and J lost 5; bases outside the gene matches: 5. In DNA, the CDR3 is TGTGCCAGCAGTCTTAGGGACAGTACTGAAGCTTTCTTT. Translation: CASSLRDSTEAFF.

This clone was counted a single time. The chain has TRBV3-1 (or the pseudogene TRBV3-2) and TRBJ2-2, with TRBD2 identical over 7 bases. V was clipped by 5 bases and J by 0 bases; unmatched bases: 6. Germline assignment: CDR1 LGHDT and CDR2 YNNKEL (reference sequence). CDR3 length equals 16 residues. CDR3 loop: CASSYWRGTNTGELFF. CDR3 in DNA: TGTGCCAGCAGCTACTGGCGGGGGACGAACACCGGGGAGCTGTTTTTT.

There are a few counts of this clone. The chain combines TRBV19 with TRBJ1-1, with 8 bases identical to TRBD1. The CDR3 covers 14 residues. Germline CDR1 is LNHDA and CDR2 is SQIVND (reference sequence). With 4 bases clipped from V and 6 bases from J, the junction kept 7 bases outside the gene matches. The CDR3 nucleotides are TGTGCCAGTAGTACGACAGGGGCCAGGGCTGAAGCTTTCTTT. This encodes CASSTTGARAEAFF.

This clone was seen just once. J is TRBJ1-4 and V is TRBV6-5; no reliable D call. The V gene lost 0 bases and the J gene lost 5 bases, with 13 bases spanning the gap. The CDR3 covers 16 residues. Germline values: CDR1 MNHEY, CDR2 SVGAGI. The CDR3, as DNA: TGTGCCAGCAGTTACTCACACGCAACCGGGAATGAAAAACTGTTTTTT. Translating it yields CASSYSHATGNEKLFF.